These T cell receptor beta chains were read from a single sample in a study of blood T cells in healthy people across ages. TCRdb re-analysed the 5' RACE reads in MiXCR, keeping a single row per CDR3 protein. The repertoire holds around 2 million distinct CDR3 sequences, with approximately 39% as singletons. The sample comprised blood. These receptors came from a human donor in good health. CDR3s include the opening cysteine and the closing phenylalanine or tryptophan. A D gene is named only where the DNA matches it firmly. Clone size appears in some rows only: once, few, many, or a class for an expanded clone.

J,V,size,D,DNA,CDR3
TRBJ2-7,TRBV3-1,-,-,TGTGCCAGCAGCCATCAAAACGGCCCCTACGAGCAGTACTTC,CASSHQNGPYEQYF
TRBJ1-4,TRBV2,-,-,TGTGCCAGCAGTGAAGGCAGGACAACTAATGAAAAACTGTTTTTT,CASSEGRTTNEKLFF
TRBJ1-2,TRBV15,few,-,TGTGCCACCAGCAGAGATTACGGGACTGGATATGGCTACACCTTC,CATSRDYGTGYGYTF
TRBJ2-7,TRBV6-2/TRBV6-3,-,-,TGTGCCAGCAGTTACGACCTACTAGAGGAGAACTACGAGCAGTACTTC,CASSYDLLEENYEQYF
TRBJ1-2,TRBV12-3/TRBV12-4,few,-,TGTGCCAGCAGTTTGGCTCAAGTCAGTAACTATGGCTACACCTTC,CASSLAQVSNYGYTF
TRBJ2-6,TRBV11-2,-,-,TGTGCCAGCAGCTCCCGGGACGGTGGGGCCAACGTCCTGACTTTC,CASSSRDGGANVLTF
TRBJ2-1,TRBV28,-,-,TGTGCCAGCAGTTCCCGGGACTCCGAGTTCTTC,CASSSRDSEFF
TRBJ1-2,TRBV12-3/TRBV12-4,-,-,TGTGCCAGCAGTTTGGCTCAGGCGCTTCCTTGGAGCTACACCTTC,CASSLAQALPWSYTF
TRBJ2-1,TRBV9,-,TRBD1,TGTGCCAGCAGCGTAGATGGGACAGCTTACAATGAGCAGTTCTTC,CASSVDGTAYNEQFF
TRBJ1-5,TRBV5-8,-,-,TGTGCCAGCAGCCGACTCGGAGGTGGCAATCAGCCCCAGCATTTT,CASSRLGGGNQPQHF
TRBJ2-7,TRBV7-2,-,TRBD2,TGTGCCAGCAGCTTACGGGGGGGCATTACCTACGAGCAGTACTTC,CASSLRGGITYEQYF